This T cell receptor (beta chain) was identified during a study of cytomegalovirus exposure and HLA in healthy donors (dated 2017 in TCRdb). A note on the overall study: According to an earlier analysis of several hundred of the donors, about 179 million T cells yielded approximately 120 million unique TCR beta sequences and about 300 Gb of sequence data. An earlier analysis of roughly 600 of the donors used high-throughput TCR beta sequencing to judge whether each TCR beta V gene segment behaved as functional or pseudogenic. Approximately 310 gigabases of sequencing data and approximately 85 million unique TCR sequences were included in an early release covering about 600 HLA-typed donors. The genetic ancestry cluster associated with self-reported Caucasian donors included roughly 84% of the 398 genotyped donors. Class I and class II HLA loci were covered by the typing at four-digit resolution. To predict cytomegalovirus infection status, the study brought together high-throughput TCR immunosequencing, statistical association of individual TCRs with disease status, and machine learning. Among roughly 370 genotyped donors of the cohort, an average of approximately 240,000 unique TCR beta nucleotide sequences were sequenced per donor, approximately 20% of them non-productive. In a later genetic analysis, genome-wide SNP genotypes for about 65% of the 666 donors were used, and that subset was treated as a discovery cohort. The study aimed to test whether cataloging public T cell receptors could reveal signatures of past pathogen exposure. Typing coverage differed by locus: A, B, C, DRB1 and DQB1 were typed in roughly 629-630 donors, DQA1 in about 510, DPA1 in 600 to 610, and DPB1 in just under 480. To study patterns of TCR occurrence, a later analysis re-analyzed previously published TCR beta repertoires from 600 to 750 donors and added high-resolution HLA genotyping. The later analysis used no new phenotypic data to find candidate immune exposures, relying instead on TCR beta sequences and their occurrence across donors. The T cell repertoires of around 670 subjects were profiled by immunosequencing and related to cytomegalovirus serostatus. Donor age, sex, ethnicity and CMV serostatus were collected together with the repertoire data. All discovery cohort repertoires had been generated using a single sequencing platform. In addition to the first cohort of approximately 650 subjects, a separate validation cohort of 120 different subjects was used. Because of strong linkage in the cohort, five DR-DQ haplotypes were treated as single units for association and clustering.

Study-wide findings and limitations: In a later analysis, TCR association rates were found to vary across HLA loci, with the most associated TCRs seen for DRB1 alleles and the fewest for HLA-C alleles. According to a later genetic analysis, donors in an Asian-associated ancestry cluster had fewer N-insertions in productive TCRs than the approximately 650-donor mean. In this cohort, only TCR beta chains were sequenced, and detectable features were limited by the absence of alpha or paired-chain data. Several of the top co-occurrence clusters appeared to be linked to parvovirus B19, influenza, CMV and Epstein-Barr virus, according to a later analysis. Roughly uniform sequencing depth across donors was assumed in presence/absence analyses, although this assumption may not hold. In a later analysis, HLA-associated TCR beta chains were found to be more clonally expanded and to have lower generation probabilities than equally common non-associated chains. In an earlier analysis of 450 to 750 of the donors, most TCR beta V segments appeared in productive rearrangements about 90% or about 30% of the time, broadly matching IMGT annotations. The study listed approximately 150 TCR beta chains as associated with cytomegalovirus. The classifier was reported to diagnose cytomegalovirus status with high specificity and sensitivity in both the original cohort and the validation cohort. Because the 87-base-pair reads could not distinguish some IMGT-functional V segments, including TRBV6-2 and TRBV6-3, those segments were excluded. Immune exposure information for the cohort was limited to CMV serostatus. Linkage disequilibrium might explain the correlated functional status among segregating V segments, but an unknown experimental factor could not be ruled out. In vitro tests confirmed that a few of the cytomegalovirus-associated TCR beta chains recognize cytomegalovirus antigens. According to a later analysis, most CMV-associated TCR beta chains appeared to be HLA-restricted, and the HLA associations seemed to be driven largely by CMV exposure. A group of highly shared sequence variants was considered likely to be a technical artifact of the sequencing pipeline. Most TCR sequences were observed very rarely across donors, whereas some public TCRs were present in many individuals. When HLA alleles, especially DR and DQ, strongly co-occurred, TCR associations were difficult to assign to individual alleles. The earlier analysis of a few hundred of the donors excluded seventeen rarely observed V segments, including chromosome 9 orphons, because counts were too low. Because some donors lacked HLA typing at each locus, the association tests relied only on the typed subset. In a later genetic analysis, a missense DCLRE1C variant was associated with V-gene and J-gene trimming of TCR beta chains, and the association was replicated in an independent cohort. According to the authors, the approach could potentially be generalized to other disease states and immunological phenotypes. In a later analysis, around 17,000 TCR beta sequences were associated with specific HLA alleles at a false discovery rate of 0.05. A further reported finding was that TCR beta sequences accurately predicted the HLA-A and HLA-B alleles for most subjects in the first cohort.

The library relied on the immunoSEQ multiplex PCR assay. For the multiplex PCR, a mixture combining 60 forward primers for TCR Vbeta segments and 13 reverse primers for TCR Jbeta segments was used. Amplification of the CDR3 region of rearranged TCR beta genes was performed with a multiplex PCR assay on genomic DNA. The Illumina HiSeq System was used to sequence the amplified TCR beta libraries as 87-base-pair reads. As for the authors' bioinformatics: A later analysis tallied 75 million to 95 million unique TCR beta chains across the 666 repertoires, and roughly 11 million of those chains were shared by two or more donors. Raw reads were error-corrected and collapsed into unique sequences by a nearest-neighbor algorithm in which closely related sequences were merged to remove PCR and sequencing errors. To assign V, D and J gene segments, CDR3 sequences were aligned to IMGT reference sequences. For a sequence to be retained, a match of at least six nucleotides was required to both a V gene segment and a J gene segment. A rearrangement was called productive if the CDR3 had no stop codons and remained in frame with V and J, and every other rearrangement was called non-productive. Following IMGT convention, CDR3 was defined as the stretch from the second conserved V-encoded cysteine to the conserved J-encoded phenylalanine. The earlier analysis of 587 of the donors excluded any sequence lacking an unambiguous match to a single V gene segment. In an earlier analysis of approximately 500 of the donors, a V segment was called functional when productive rearrangements were above 56.7%, and segregating when the standard deviation between donors exceeded 5%. A statistical classification framework was built to diagnose cytomegalovirus status from the catalog of TCR beta chain sequences. V and J gene assignment, in a later analysis, came from comparing TCR nucleotide sequences with IMGT/GENE-DB human TR gene sequences. A later analysis assigned CDR3 sequences and most-parsimonious VDJ recombination scenarios with the TCRdist pipeline. In a later analysis, each TCR beta chain was defined by its CDR3 amino acid sequence together with its V-gene family, and reads lacking a unique V-gene family were excluded. A later analysis removed several hundred highly shared, low-generation-probability nucleotide sequences to deal with suspected cross-contamination and a sequencing artifact. In a later analysis, a clonal expansion index was calculated for each public chain from normalized within-repertoire ranks of inferred template counts. In a later analysis, generation probabilities were computed using a VDJ recombination model fitted to out-of-frame rearrangements, and the results were checked against IGoR. A later analysis scored TCR-TCR, TCR-HLA and TCR-CMV co-occurrence with hypergeometric tests, applying a repertoire-size bias correction to TCR pairs. In a later analysis, false discovery rates were estimated by permuting HLA or CMV assignments 20 times. A later analysis grouped co-occurring TCRs with DBSCAN, adding TCRdist sequence similarity when clustering within HLA-allele-positive subsets. Repertoires with fewer than 30,000 or more than 120,000 public chains were left out of co-occurrence clustering, as were four to six repertoires with anomalous nucleotide sharing. Imported from immuneACCESS, the table was reduced by TCRdb to in-frame sequences with V and J called. These copies leave out some clones; in studies compared against another copy, an unresolved V gene accounts for under half, and the cause of the remainder is not known. V and J calls and clone size are as listed in that table; D and trimming were resolved from the DNA. Within this sample are 140,000 or so clones, with under 70% of them counted one time only. The ten largest make up 5.5% to 7.5% of the sample.

Points on this clone: The antigen it binds to is not known. No base-level quality is on record; no much larger clone is a single base apart.

CDR1 SEHNR and CDR2 FQNEAQ are derived from the germline V gene (reference sequence). After removal of 8 bases from V and 5 bases from J, the junction retains 10 bases not matched to a gene. Measured from the cysteine to the phenylalanine, the CDR3 is 14 residues long. Only the CDR3 portion is preserved as DNA: 42 bases, with reading frame beginning at the first base. The cohort consisted of 666 healthy bone marrow donors. At the time of sampling, all cohort members were nominally healthy, though unrecorded immune exposures were likely present. The donor tested CMV seronegative and was one of the 352 seronegative cohort members. Every donor gave a peripheral blood sample, and the peripheral blood mononuclear cells from that sample were used for TCR beta sequencing. The Qiagen DNeasy Blood Extraction Kit was used to extract genomic DNA from the blood cell samples.

The sequence is built from TRBV7-9 and TRBJ2-3; 7 bases in between match TRBD2. Sequencing was carried out using PBMCs. The origin of this receptor is a woman in her sixties or seventies in good health and CMV-seronegative. The DNA is as follows: TGTGCCAGCGTCCCATACGGGGGGTTAGATACGCAGTATTTT. Its product reads: CASVPYGGLDTQYF. With all but the CDR3 taken from the reference TRBV7-9 and TRBJ2-3 genes, the full variable domain is: DTGVSQNPRHKITKRGQNVTFRCDPISEHNRLYWYRQTLGQGPEFLTYFQNEAQLEKSRLLSDRFSAERPKGSFSTLEIQRTEQGDSAMYLCASVPYGGLDTQYFGPGTRLTVL.